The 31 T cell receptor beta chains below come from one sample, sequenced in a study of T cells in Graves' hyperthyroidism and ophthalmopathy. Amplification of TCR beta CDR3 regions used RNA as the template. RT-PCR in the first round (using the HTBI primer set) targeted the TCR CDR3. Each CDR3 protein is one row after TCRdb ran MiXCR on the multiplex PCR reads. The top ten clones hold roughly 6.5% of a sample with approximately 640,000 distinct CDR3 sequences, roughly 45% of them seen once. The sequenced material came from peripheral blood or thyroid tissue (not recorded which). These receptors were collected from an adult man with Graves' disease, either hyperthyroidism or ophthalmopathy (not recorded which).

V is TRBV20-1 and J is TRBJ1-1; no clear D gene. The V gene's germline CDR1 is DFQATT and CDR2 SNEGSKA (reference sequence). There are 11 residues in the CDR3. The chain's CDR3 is CNTLGYTEAFF. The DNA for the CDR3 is TGCAACACCCTTGGCTACACTGAAGCTTTCTTT.

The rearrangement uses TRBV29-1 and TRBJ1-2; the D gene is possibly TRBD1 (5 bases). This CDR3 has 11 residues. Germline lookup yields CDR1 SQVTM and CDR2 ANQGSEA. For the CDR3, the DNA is TGCAGTGGAGGGGCGCAGTATGGCTACACCTTC. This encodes CSGGAQYGYTF.

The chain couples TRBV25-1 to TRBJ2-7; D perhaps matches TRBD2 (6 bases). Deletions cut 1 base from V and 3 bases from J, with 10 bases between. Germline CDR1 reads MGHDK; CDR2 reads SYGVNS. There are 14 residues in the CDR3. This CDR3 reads CASSEWGESYEQYF. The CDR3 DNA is TGTGCCAGCAGTGAATGGGGGGAGAGCTACGAGCAGTACTTC.

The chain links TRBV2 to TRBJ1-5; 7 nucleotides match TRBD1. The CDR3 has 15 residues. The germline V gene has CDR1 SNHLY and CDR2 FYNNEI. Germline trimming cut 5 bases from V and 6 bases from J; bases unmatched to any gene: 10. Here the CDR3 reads CASSLGRGLSQPQHF. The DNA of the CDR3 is TGTGCCAGCAGTTTAGGTAGGGGGCTAAGTCAGCCCCAGCATTTT.

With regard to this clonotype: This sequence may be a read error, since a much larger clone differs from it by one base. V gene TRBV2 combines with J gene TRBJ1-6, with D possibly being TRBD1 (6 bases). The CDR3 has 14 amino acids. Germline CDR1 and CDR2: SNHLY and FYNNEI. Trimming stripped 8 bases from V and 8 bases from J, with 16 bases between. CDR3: CASGGYRADSPLHF. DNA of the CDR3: TGTGCCAGCGGTGGATACAGGGCCGATTCACCCCTCCACTTT.

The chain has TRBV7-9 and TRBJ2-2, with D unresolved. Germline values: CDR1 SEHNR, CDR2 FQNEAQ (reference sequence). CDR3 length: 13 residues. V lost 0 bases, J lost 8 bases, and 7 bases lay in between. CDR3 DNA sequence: TGTGCCAGCAGCTTAGCAGACTTTGGGGAGCTGTTTTTT. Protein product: CASSLADFGELFF.

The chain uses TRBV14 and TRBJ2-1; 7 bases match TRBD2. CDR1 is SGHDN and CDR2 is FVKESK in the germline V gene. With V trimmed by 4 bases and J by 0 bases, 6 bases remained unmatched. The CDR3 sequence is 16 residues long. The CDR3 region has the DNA TGTGCCAGCAGCCTGCCGGGGAGGGGCTCCTACAATGAGCAGTTCTTC. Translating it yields CASSLPGRGSYNEQFF.

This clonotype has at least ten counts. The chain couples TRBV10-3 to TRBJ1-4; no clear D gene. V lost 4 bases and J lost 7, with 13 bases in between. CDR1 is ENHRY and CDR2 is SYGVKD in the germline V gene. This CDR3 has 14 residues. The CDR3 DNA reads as TGTGCCATCAGTGCCGGGGTGACGGGTGAAAAACTGTTTTTT. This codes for CAISAGVTGEKLFF.

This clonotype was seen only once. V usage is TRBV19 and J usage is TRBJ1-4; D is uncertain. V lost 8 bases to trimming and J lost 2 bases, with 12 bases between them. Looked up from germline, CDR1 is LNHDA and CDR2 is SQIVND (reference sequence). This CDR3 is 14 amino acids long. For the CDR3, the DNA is TGTGCCAGTCCCAGGAAGACTACTAATGAAAAACTGTTTTTT. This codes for CASPRKTTNEKLFF.

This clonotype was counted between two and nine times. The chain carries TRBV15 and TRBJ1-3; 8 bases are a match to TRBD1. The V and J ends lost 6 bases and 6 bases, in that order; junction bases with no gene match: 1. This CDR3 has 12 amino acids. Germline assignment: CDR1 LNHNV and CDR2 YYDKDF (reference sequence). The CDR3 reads CATRTGENTIYF. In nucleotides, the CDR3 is TGTGCCACCAGGACAGGGGAAAACACCATATATTTT.

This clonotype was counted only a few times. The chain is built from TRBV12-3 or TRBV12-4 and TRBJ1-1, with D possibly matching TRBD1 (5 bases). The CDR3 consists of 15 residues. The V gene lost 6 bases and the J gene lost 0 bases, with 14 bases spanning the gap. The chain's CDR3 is CASSAPGPLNTEAFF. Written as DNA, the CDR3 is TGTGCCAGCAGCGCACCGGGACCGCTGAACACTGAAGCTTTCTTT.

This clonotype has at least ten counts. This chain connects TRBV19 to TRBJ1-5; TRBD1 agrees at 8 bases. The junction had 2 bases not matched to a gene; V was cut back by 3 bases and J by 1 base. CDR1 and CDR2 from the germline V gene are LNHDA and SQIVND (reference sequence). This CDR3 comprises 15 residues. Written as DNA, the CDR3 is TGTGCCAGTAGTATTACAGGGGGGAGCAATCAGCCCCAGCATTTT. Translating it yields CASSITGGSNQPQHF.

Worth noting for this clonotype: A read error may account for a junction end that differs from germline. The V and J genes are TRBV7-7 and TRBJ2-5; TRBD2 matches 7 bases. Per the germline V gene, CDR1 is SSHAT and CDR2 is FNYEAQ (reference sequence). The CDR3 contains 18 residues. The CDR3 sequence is CASSFGARRLAVQETQYF. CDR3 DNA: TGTGCTAGCAGCTTCGGGGCCCGGAGACTAGCAGTTCAAGAGACCCAGTACTTC.

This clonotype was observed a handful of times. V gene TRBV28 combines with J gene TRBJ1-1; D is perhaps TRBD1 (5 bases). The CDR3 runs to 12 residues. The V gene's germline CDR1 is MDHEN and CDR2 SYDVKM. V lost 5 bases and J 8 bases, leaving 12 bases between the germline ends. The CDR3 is CASSPGTQEAFF. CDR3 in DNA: TGTGCCAGCAGTCCTGGGACCCAGGAAGCTTTCTTT.

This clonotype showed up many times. CDR3 region: CASSLEVVEETQYF. The CDR3 coding sequence is TGTGCCAGCAGCTTAGAAGTTGTCGAAGAGACCCAGTACTTC. The chain is built from TRBV7-2 and TRBJ2-5, with D unresolved. The ends were cut back, 1 base at V and 3 bases at J, with 9 bases in the middle. There are 14 residues in the CDR3. The germline V gene encodes CDR1 SGHTA and CDR2 FQGNSA. Full variable domain (missing parts from reference TRBV7-2 and TRBJ2-5): GAGVSQSPSNKVTEKGKDVELRCDPISGHTALYWYRQSLGQGLEFLIYFQGNSAPDKSGLPSDRFSAERTGGSVSTLTIQRTQQEDSAVYLCASSLEVVEETQYFGPGTRLLVL.

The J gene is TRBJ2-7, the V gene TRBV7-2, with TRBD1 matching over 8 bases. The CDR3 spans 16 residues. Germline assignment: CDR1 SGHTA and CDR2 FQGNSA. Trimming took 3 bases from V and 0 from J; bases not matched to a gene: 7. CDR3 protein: CASSFGQGSGSYEQYF. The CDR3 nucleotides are TGTGCCAGCAGCTTCGGACAGGGTAGCGGCTCCTACGAGCAGTACTTC.

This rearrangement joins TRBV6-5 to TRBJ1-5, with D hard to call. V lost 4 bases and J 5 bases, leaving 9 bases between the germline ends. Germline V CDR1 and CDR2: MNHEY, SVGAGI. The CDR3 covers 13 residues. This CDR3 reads CASSFGVDQPQHF. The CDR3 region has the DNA TGTGCCAGCAGTTTCGGGGTTGATCAGCCCCAGCATTTT.

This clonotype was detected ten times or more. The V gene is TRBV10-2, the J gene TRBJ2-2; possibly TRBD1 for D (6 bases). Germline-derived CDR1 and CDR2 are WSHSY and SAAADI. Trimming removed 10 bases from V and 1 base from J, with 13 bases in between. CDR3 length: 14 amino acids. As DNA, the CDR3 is TGCGCCACTACGGACAGCAAGAACACCGGGGAGCTGTTTTTT. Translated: CATTDSKNTGELFF.

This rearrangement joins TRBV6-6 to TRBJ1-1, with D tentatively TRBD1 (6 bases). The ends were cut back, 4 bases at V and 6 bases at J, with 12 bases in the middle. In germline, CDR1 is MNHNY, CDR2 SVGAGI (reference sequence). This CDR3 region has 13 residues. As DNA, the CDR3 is TGTGCCAGCAGTTTCCCAGGGGTCTCTGAAGCTTTCTTT. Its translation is CASSFPGVSEAFF.

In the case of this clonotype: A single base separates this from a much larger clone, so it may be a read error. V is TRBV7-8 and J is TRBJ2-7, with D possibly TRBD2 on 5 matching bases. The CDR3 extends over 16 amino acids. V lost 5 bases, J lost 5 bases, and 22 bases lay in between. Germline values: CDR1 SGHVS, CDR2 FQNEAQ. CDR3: CASSTNTAEADHEQYF. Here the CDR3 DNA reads TGTGCCAGCAGCACAAATACAGCGGAGGCCGACCACGAGCAGTACTTC.

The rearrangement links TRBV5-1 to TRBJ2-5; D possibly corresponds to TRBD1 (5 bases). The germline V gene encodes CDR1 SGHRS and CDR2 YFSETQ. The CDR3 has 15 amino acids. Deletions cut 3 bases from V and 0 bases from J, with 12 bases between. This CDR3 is CASSWGSRNQETQYF. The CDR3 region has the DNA TGCGCCAGCAGCTGGGGCAGCAGGAACCAAGAGACCCAGTACTTC.

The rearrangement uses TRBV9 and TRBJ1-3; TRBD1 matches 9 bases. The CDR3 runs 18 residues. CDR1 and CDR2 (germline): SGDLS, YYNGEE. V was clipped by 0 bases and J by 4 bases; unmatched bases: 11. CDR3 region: CASSVGGDRDVFGNTIYF. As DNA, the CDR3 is TGTGCCAGCAGCGTAGGGGGGGACAGGGATGTTTTCGGAAACACCATATATTTT. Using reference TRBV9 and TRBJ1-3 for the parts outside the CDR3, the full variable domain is DSGVTQTPKHLITATGQRVTLRCSPRSGDLSVYWYQQSLDQGLQFLIQYYNGEERAKGNILERFSAQQFPDLHSELNLSSLELGDSALYFCASSVGGDRDVFGNTIYFGEGSWLTVV.

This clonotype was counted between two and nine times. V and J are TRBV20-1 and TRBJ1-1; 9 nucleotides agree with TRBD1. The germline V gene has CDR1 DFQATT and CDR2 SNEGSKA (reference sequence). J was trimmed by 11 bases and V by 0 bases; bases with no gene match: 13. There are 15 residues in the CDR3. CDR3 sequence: CSAREPGQGFVDAFF. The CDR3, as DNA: TGCAGTGCTAGAGAACCGGGACAGGGATTCGTCGATGCTTTCTTT.

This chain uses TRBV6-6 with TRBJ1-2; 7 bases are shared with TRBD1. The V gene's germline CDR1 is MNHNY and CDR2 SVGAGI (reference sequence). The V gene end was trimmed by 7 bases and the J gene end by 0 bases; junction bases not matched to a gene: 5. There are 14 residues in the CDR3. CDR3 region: CASNRDRANYGYTF. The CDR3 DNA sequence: TGTGCCAGCAATCGGGACAGAGCTAACTATGGCTACACCTTC.

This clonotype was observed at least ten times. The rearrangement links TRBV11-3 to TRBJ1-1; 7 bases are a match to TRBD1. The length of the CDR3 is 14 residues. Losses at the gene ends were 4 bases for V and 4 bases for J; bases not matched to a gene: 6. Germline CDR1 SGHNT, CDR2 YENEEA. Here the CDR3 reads CASSSGGVSTEAFF. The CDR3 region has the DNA TGTGCCAGCAGCTCAGGGGGTGTAAGCACTGAAGCTTTCTTT.

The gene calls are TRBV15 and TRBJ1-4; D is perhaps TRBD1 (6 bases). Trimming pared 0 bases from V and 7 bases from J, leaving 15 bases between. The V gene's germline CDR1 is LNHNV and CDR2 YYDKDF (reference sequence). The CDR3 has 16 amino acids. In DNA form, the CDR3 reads TGTGCCACCAGCAGAGACGGACAGCTCGGGAGTGAAAAACTGTTTTTT. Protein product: CATSRDGQLGSEKLFF.

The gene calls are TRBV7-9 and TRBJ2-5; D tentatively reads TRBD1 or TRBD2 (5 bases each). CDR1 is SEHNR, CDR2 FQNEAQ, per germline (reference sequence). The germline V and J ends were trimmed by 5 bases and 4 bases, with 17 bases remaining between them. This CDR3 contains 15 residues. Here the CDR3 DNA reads TGTGCCAGCAGCGCCACCGGGGCGGGCAGAGAGACCCAGTACTTC. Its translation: CASSATGAGRETQYF.

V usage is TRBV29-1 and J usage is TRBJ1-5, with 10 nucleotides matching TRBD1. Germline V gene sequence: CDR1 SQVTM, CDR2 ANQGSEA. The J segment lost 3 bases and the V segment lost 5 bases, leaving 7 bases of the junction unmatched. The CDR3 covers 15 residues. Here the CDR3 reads CSVQTGGFINQPQHF. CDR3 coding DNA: TGCAGCGTTCAGACAGGGGGCTTTATCAATCAGCCCCAGCATTTT.

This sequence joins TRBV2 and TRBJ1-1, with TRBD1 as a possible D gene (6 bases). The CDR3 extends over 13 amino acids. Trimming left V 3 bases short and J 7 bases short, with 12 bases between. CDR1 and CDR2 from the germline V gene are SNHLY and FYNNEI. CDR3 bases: TGTGCCAGCAGTGAGCGGGGACAAGGTGAAGCTTTCTTT. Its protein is CASSERGQGEAFF.

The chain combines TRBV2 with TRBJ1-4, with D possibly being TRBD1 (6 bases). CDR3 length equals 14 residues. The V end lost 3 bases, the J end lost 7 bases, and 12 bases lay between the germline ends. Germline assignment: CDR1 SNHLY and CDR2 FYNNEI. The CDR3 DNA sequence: TGTGCCAGCAGTGATACAGGGTGGACTGAAAAACTGTTTTTT. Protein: CASSDTGWTEKLFF.

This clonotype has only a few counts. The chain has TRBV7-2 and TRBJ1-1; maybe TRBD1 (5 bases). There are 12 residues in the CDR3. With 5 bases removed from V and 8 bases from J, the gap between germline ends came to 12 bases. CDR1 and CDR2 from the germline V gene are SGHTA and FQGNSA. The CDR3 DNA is TGTGCCAGCAGCCCACCGACAGAGGAAGCTTTCTTT. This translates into CASSPPTEEAFF. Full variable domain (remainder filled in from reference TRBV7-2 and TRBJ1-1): GAGVSQSPSNKVTEKGKDVELRCDPISGHTALYWYRQSLGQGLEFLIYFQGNSAPDKSGLPSDRFSAERTGGSVSTLTIQRTQQEDSAVYLCASSPPTEEAFFGQGTRLTVV.